A single sample is the source of the 32 T cell receptor beta chains below, sequenced in a study of Ad26.COV2.S vaccination and SARS-CoV-2 variants. The data were produced by immunoSEQ multiplex PCR, yet TCRdb's version contains in-frame clones alone and is incomplete. The repertoire holds roughly 140,000 clones, with roughly 90% as singletons. Source: peripheral blood, taken after recovery from COVID-19. Receptors originate from a human donor who had recovered from COVID-19.

The rearrangement joins TRBV12-3 or TRBV12-4 to TRBJ1-2; D unresolved. The V end was cut by 6 bases, the J end by 2 bases, with 10 bases between. This CDR3 comprises 13 residues. This CDR3 is CASREGRNYGYTF. CDR3 nucleotide sequence: TGTGCCAGCAGAGAAGGCAGAAACTATGGCTACACCTTC.

V usage is TRBV6-1 and J usage is TRBJ1-6; 7 bases agree with TRBD1. CDR1 MNHNS and CDR2 SASEGT come from the germline V gene. After removal of 5 bases from V and 15 bases from J, the junction contained 7 bases not matched to a gene. The CDR3 sequence is 12 residues long. CDR3 in DNA: TGTGCCAGCAGTCACAGGGGAGGCAACCTCCACTTT. Encoded protein: CASSHRGGNLHF.

The genes are TRBV27 and TRBJ2-1; D not resolved. The length of the CDR3 is 11 residues. V gave up 7 bases and J gave up 5 bases, with 6 bases separating them. Germline V gives CDR1 MNHEY, CDR2 SMNVEV (reference sequence). CDR3 in DNA: TGTGCCAGCATCCTAAACAATGAGCAGTTCTTC. Amino acids: CASILNNEQFF.

This rearrangement joins TRBV2 to TRBJ2-7; D ambiguous. The CDR3 spans 12 residues. The V and J ends lost 4 bases and 3 bases respectively, with 7 bases between them. Germline V gives CDR1 SNHLY, CDR2 FYNNEI. The CDR3 spells CASSGEHYEQYF. The DNA for the CDR3 is TGTGCCAGCAGTGGCGAGCACTACGAGCAGTACTTC.

Worth noting for this clone: The same CDR3 arises from other DNA sequences in this sample as well. The rearrangement links TRBV12-3 or TRBV12-4 to TRBJ1-5, with unresolved D. The CDR3 is 13 residues long. Between the trimmed V and J ends, which lost 1 base and 0 bases, there was a span of 1 base. The CDR3 here is CASSLGSNQPQHF. CDR3 DNA sequence: TGTGCCAGCAGTTTAGGTAGCAATCAGCCCCAGCATTTT.

The genes are TRBV29-1 and TRBJ2-3; D not resolved. V was cut by 0 bases and J by 2 bases, with 6 bases left in between. The CDR3 consists of 13 residues. The germline gives CDR1 SQVTM, CDR2 ANQGSEA. For the CDR3, the DNA is TGCAGCGTTGAAGAGTATTCCACAGATACGCAGTATTTT. Protein: CSVEEYSTDTQYF.

V gene TRBV28 combines with J gene TRBJ1-4; 7 bases are a match to TRBD1. Germline V gene lookup returns CDR1 MDHEN and CDR2 SYDVKM. The CDR3 has 16 residues. V shed 3 bases, J shed 4 bases, and the junction held 8 bases outside the gene matches. CDR3 in amino acids: CASSLGGTVVNEKLFF. For the CDR3, the DNA is TGTGCCAGCAGTTTGGGTGGGACAGTTGTTAATGAAAAACTGTTTTTT.

This clone appeared once. The chain couples TRBV28 to TRBJ1-2; perhaps TRBD1 as D (6 bases). Germline assignment: CDR1 MDHEN and CDR2 SYDVKM. Trimming left V 6 bases short and J 4 bases short, with 18 bases between. There are 15 residues in the CDR3. In nucleotides, the CDR3 is TGTGCCAGCAGCCAAGAAGCTACAGGGATCTATGGCTACACCTTC. Its protein product is CASSQEATGIYGYTF.

The CDR3 DNA follows: TGTGCCTGGAGTCCTCAGGGGCGATCGGCCCTGGAGTACTTC. Translating it yields CAWSPQGRSALEYF. The rearrangement joins TRBV30 to TRBJ2-4; possible D gene TRBD1, 6 bases. Germline CDR1 and CDR2: GTSNPN and SVGIG (reference sequence). The length of the CDR3 is 14 residues. Trimming took off 2 bases at V and 14 bases at J, with 22 bases between the two ends.

The rearrangement uses TRBV4-3 and TRBJ1-5, with 9 bases lining up with TRBD1. CDR1 is LGHNA, CDR2 YSLEER, per germline. The J segment lost 3 bases and the V segment lost 3 bases, leaving 3 bases of the junction unmatched. The CDR3 consists of 15 residues. CDR3 amino acids: CASSQGTGLNQPQHF. CDR3 coding DNA: TGCGCCAGCAGCCAGGGGACAGGGCTCAATCAGCCCCAGCATTTT.

This clone appeared a single time. The CDR3 DNA is TGTGCCAGCAGCGAATGGACAGTCCCCCTGAACTACACCTTC. Its protein is CASSEWTVPLNYTF. The genes are TRBV7-9 and TRBJ1-2; D perhaps matches TRBD1 (6 bases). The germline gives CDR1 SEHNR, CDR2 FQNEAQ (reference sequence). The CDR3 contains 14 residues. Trimming took off 5 bases at V and 10 bases at J, with 20 bases between the two ends.

The rearrangement joins TRBV19 to TRBJ2-1; 8 bases match TRBD1. Germline trimming cut 4 bases from V and 7 bases from J; bases unmatched to any gene: 3. The CDR3 spans 13 residues. The germline CDR1 and CDR2 sequences are LNHDA and SQIVND (reference sequence). In DNA form, the CDR3 reads TGTGCCAGTAGTACGACAGGGGCAAATGAGCAGTTCTTC. The encoded protein is CASSTTGANEQFF.

V is TRBV7-9 and J is TRBJ2-2; the D is unclear. The CDR3 consists of 12 residues. Trimming stripped 1 base from V and 7 bases from J, with 4 bases between. CDR1 is SEHNR and CDR2 is FQNEAQ in the germline V gene (reference sequence). This chain's CDR3 is CASSLEIGELFF. DNA of the CDR3: TGTGCCAGCAGCTTAGAAATCGGGGAGCTGTTTTTT.

The J gene is TRBJ2-7, the V gene TRBV15; no clear D. CDR1 is LNHNV, CDR2 YYDKDF, per germline (reference sequence). The V end lost 4 bases, the J end lost 0 bases, and 10 bases lay between the germline ends. This CDR3 is 14 amino acids long. The CDR3 is CATSIVRASYEQYF. In DNA form, the CDR3 reads TGTGCCACCAGCATCGTCCGGGCCTCCTACGAGCAGTACTTC.

The chain combines TRBV3-1 (or the pseudogene TRBV3-2) with TRBJ2-7, with D possibly matching TRBD2 (6 bases). Germline CDR1 LGHDT, CDR2 YNNKEL (reference sequence). Between the trimmed V and J ends, which lost 4 bases and 1 base, there was a span of 20 bases. The CDR3 is made up of 17 amino acids. CDR3 region: CASSPDTGTLLSYEQYF. In nucleotides, the CDR3 is TGTGCCAGCAGCCCGGACACCGGGACTCTACTTTCCTACGAGCAGTACTTC.

The chain is built from TRBV28 and TRBJ2-2; the D is unclear. CDR1 and CDR2 (germline): MDHEN, SYDVKM. Trimming removed 2 bases from V and 6 bases from J, with 4 bases in between. The CDR3 has 12 residues. The CDR3 sequence: CASSLEAGELFF. The CDR3 DNA reads TGTGCCAGCAGTTTAGAGGCCGGGGAGCTGTTTTTT.

The chain couples TRBV7-6 to TRBJ2-2; D may correspond to TRBD1 or TRBD2 (5 bases each). The germline V gene has CDR1 SGHVS and CDR2 FNYEAQ. The CDR3 has 17 amino acids. V dropped 2 bases and J dropped 0 bases, with 13 bases sitting between them. The CDR3 sequence is CASSLNGGGANTGELFF. In DNA form, the CDR3 reads TGTGCCAGCAGCTTAAATGGGGGTGGGGCGAACACCGGGGAGCTGTTTTTT.

V gene TRBV28 combines with J gene TRBJ2-1, with no clear D. The CDR3 is 12 amino acids. Looked up from germline, CDR1 is MDHEN and CDR2 is SYDVKM. The V and J ends lost 6 bases and 3 bases respectively, with 6 bases between them. The CDR3 nucleotides are TGTGCCAGCAGATCCCACTACAATGAGCAGTTCTTC. This codes for CASRSHYNEQFF.

V and J are TRBV7-9 and TRBJ2-2, with TRBD2 matching over 12 bases. Germline V lookup: CDR1 SEHNR, CDR2 FQNEAQ (reference sequence). This CDR3 region has 18 residues. With V trimmed by 4 bases and J by 6 bases, 12 bases remained unmatched. Written as DNA, the CDR3 is TGTGCCAGCAGCTCCACGGCTAGCGGGGGGGCGAATCCCGGGGAGCTGTTTTTT. As protein: CASSSTASGGANPGELFF. Full variable domain (rest looked up from reference TRBV7-9 and TRBJ2-2): DTGVSQNPRHKITKRGQNVTFRCDPISEHNRLYWYRQTLGQGPEFLTYFQNEAQLEKSRLLSDRFSAERPKGSFSTLEIQRTEQGDSAMYLCASSSTASGGANPGELFFGEGSRLTVL.

This chain joins TRBV12-3 or TRBV12-4 and TRBJ2-3; TRBD2 might be the D (5 bases). Trimming cost V 3 bases and J 3 bases, with 7 bases left between them. The CDR3 consists of 13 residues. This CDR3 is CASSFSGTDTQYF. CDR3 coding DNA: TGTGCCAGCAGTTTCTCGGGGACAGATACGCAGTATTTT.

J is TRBJ1-3 and V is TRBV11-2; D is perhaps TRBD1 (5 bases). The germline gives CDR1 SGHAT, CDR2 FQNNGV. This CDR3 comprises 15 residues. Trimming stripped 2 bases from V and 3 bases from J, with 11 bases between. CDR3 protein: CASSLHGAFGNTIYF. CDR3 coding DNA: TGTGCCAGCAGCTTACACGGGGCGTTTGGAAACACCATATATTTT.

The V and J genes are TRBV11-2 and TRBJ2-5, with a tentative D call TRBD1 (6 bases). Germline V gene lookup returns CDR1 SGHAT and CDR2 FQNNGV. Between the trimmed V and J ends, which lost 4 bases and 3 bases, there was a span of 9 bases. CDR3 length: 13 residues. CDR3 in amino acids: CASSSYREETQYF. DNA for the CDR3: TGTGCCAGCAGCTCGTACAGGGAAGAGACCCAGTACTTC.

In its sample, this clone was seen a few times. In DNA, the CDR3 is TGTGCCTGGAACGTTCAGTTCACCTACAATGAGCAGTTCTTC. Its translation: CAWNVQFTYNEQFF. V usage is TRBV30 and J usage is TRBJ2-1; D is undetermined. This CDR3 comprises 14 residues. The V end lost 4 bases, the J end lost 2 bases, and 12 bases lay between the germline ends. CDR1 and CDR2 (germline): GTSNPN, SVGIG (reference sequence). The entire variable domain, with the rest obtained from reference TRBV30 and TRBJ2-1, is as follows: SQTIHQWPATLVQPVGSPLSLECTVEGTSNPNLYWYRQAAGRGLQLLFYSVGIGQISSEVPQNLSASRPQDRQFILSSKKLLLSDSGFYLCAWNVQFTYNEQFFGPGTRLTVL.

Comment on this clone: The sample carries other DNA sequences with the same CDR3. V and J are TRBV6-5 and TRBJ1-2; D unclear. Trimming removed 6 bases from V and 4 bases from J, with 9 bases in between. The CDR3 spans 12 residues. Per germline, CDR1 MNHEY and CDR2 SVGAGI. This chain's CDR3 is CASSYGGYGYTF. Written as DNA, the CDR3 is TGTGCCAGCAGCTACGGTGGCTATGGCTACACCTTC.

This clone occurred once. The chain couples TRBV7-2 to TRBJ2-7, with 9 nucleotides matching TRBD1. Germline trimming cut 5 bases from V and 1 base from J; bases unmatched to any gene: 9. CDR3 length: 16 amino acids. From germline, CDR1 is SGHTA and CDR2 FQGNSA. The CDR3 nucleotides are TGTGCCAGCAGCCCGACGGGGACAGGGTTGTCCTACGAGCAGTACTTC. Translation: CASSPTGTGLSYEQYF.

CDR3 DNA sequence: TGTGCCAGCAGTTTTTCACAGACTAACTATGGCTACACCTTC. Translation: CASSFSQTNYGYTF. The chain joins TRBV28 to TRBJ1-2, with unresolved D. V was shortened by 3 bases and J by 0 bases, with 8 bases between the two germline ends. CDR3 size: 14 residues. CDR1 MDHEN and CDR2 SYDVKM come from the germline V gene.

This clone was seen a few times. CDR3 region: CASSIGQGRMNTEAFF. The CDR3 DNA is TGTGCCAGTAGTATCGGACAGGGGAGGATGAACACTGAAGCTTTCTTT. The chain is built from TRBV19 and TRBJ1-1; 9 bases are shared with TRBD1. Germline CDR1 is LNHDA and CDR2 is SQIVND (reference sequence). The J segment lost 0 bases and the V segment lost 3 bases, leaving 5 bases of the junction unmatched. The CDR3 sequence is 16 residues long.

The rearrangement links TRBV6-5 to TRBJ2-3; 7 bases align to TRBD2. V dropped 0 bases and J dropped 9; count of bases not matched to a gene: 3. The CDR3 has 13 residues. Germline V gene sequence: CDR1 MNHEY, CDR2 SVGAGI. This CDR3 is CASSYSTSKTQYF. Here the CDR3 DNA reads TGTGCCAGCAGTTACTCGACTAGCAAAACGCAGTATTTT.

The V call is TRBV6-5, the J call TRBJ1-2; D perhaps matches TRBD1 (6 bases). This CDR3 has 14 residues. V shed 6 bases and J shed 5 bases, with 16 bases lying between them. The germline gives CDR1 MNHEY, CDR2 SVGAGI. The CDR3 here is CASRAPGTGYGYTF. CDR3 nucleotides: TGTGCCAGCAGAGCACCCGGCACAGGGTATGGCTACACCTTC.

The J gene is TRBJ2-7, the V gene TRBV4-1; 10 bases align to TRBD2. V shed 3 bases and J 3 bases; nucleotides not matched to a gene: 8. Per the germline V gene, CDR1 is MGHRA and CDR2 is YSYEKL. There are 16 residues in the CDR3. The CDR3 region is CASSHLPGLANYEQYF. The CDR3 nucleotides are TGCGCCAGCAGCCACCTACCGGGACTAGCGAACTACGAGCAGTACTTC.

The chain couples TRBV4-3 to TRBJ1-1, with D unresolved. CDR3 length: 15 residues. The germline V gene has CDR1 LGHNA and CDR2 YSLEER. V was clipped by 0 bases and J by 4 bases, with 12 bases between them. CDR3 loop: CASSQDAGRLTEAFF. In DNA, the CDR3 is TGCGCCAGCAGCCAAGACGCCGGCAGGCTCACTGAAGCTTTCTTT.

V and J are TRBV2 and TRBJ2-4, with D perhaps TRBD2 (7 bases). Germline V lookup: CDR1 SNHLY, CDR2 FYNNEI. Trimming left V 9 bases short and J 8 bases short, with 14 bases between. The CDR3 runs to 12 residues. DNA for the CDR3: TGTGCCAGTGTAGGGGGGGATGACATTCAGTACTTC. Amino acids: CASVGGDDIQYF.